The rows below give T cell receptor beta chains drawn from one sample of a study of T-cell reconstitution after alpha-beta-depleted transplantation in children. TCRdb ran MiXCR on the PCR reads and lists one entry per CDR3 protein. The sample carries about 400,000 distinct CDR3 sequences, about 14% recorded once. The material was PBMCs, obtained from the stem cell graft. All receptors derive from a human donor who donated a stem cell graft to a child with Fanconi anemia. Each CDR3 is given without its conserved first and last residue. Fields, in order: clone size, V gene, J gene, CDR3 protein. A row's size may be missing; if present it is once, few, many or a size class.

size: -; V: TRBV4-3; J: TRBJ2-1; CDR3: ASSREASSYNEQF
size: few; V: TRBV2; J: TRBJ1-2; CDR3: ASSAGTAYGYT
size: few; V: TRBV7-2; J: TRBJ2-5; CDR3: ASSFSSLETQY
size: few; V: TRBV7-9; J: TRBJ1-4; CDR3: ASSLLQGSQEKLF
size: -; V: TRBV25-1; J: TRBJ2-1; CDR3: ASSGANEQF
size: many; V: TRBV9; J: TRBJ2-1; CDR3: ASSFQGSEQF
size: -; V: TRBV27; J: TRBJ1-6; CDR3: ASSRGGEVDSPLH
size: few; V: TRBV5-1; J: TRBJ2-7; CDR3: ASSLGDASYEQY
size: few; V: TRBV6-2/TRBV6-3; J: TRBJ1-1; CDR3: ASSSTMNTEAF
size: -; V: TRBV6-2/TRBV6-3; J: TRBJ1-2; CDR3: ASDPGDHGYT
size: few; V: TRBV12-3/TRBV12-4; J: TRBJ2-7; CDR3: ASSFSQGAEGSQGEQY
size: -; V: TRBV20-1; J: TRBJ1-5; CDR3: SARQQGANQPQH
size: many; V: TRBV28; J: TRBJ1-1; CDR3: ASSLWGQLMNTEAF
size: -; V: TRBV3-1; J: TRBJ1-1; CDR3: ASSQKGMNTEAF
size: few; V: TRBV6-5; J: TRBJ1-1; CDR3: ASSYSTGKPRDTEAF
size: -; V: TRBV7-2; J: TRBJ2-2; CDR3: ASSLVTGPGELF
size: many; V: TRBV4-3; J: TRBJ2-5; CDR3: ASSQEIAYHETQY
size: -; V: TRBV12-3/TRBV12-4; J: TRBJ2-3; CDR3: ASSSRMLSDTQY
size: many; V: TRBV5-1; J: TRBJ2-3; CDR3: ASSLGHYTDTQY
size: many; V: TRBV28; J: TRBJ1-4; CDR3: ASSDRNEKLF
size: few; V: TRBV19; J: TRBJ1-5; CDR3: ATTLSAASNQPQH
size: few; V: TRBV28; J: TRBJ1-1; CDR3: ASRRPTITMGTEAF
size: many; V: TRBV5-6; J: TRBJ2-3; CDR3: ASSLDRGTDTQY
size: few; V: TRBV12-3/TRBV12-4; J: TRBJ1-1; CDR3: AILQRDRLGGNTEAF
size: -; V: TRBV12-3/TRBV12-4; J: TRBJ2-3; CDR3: ASSTRDHTDTQY
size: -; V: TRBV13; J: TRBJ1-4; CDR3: ASSPTNGEKLF
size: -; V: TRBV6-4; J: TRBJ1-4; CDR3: ASHARDREDEKLF
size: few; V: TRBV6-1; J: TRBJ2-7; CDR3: ASSTYQTYEQY
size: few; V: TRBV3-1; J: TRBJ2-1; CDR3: ASSVPGTVNEQF
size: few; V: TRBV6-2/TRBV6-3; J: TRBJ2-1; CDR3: ASTQTESSYNEQF
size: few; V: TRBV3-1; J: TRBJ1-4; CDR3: ASSRSPDRSNEKLF
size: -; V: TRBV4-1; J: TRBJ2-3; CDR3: ASSQEHVQGDTQY
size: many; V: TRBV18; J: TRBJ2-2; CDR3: ASSFGQGNTGELF
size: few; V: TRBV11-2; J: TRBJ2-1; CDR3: ASSPGQFYNEQF
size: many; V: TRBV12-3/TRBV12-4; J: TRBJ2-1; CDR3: ASSISSEQF
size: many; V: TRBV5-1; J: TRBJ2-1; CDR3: ASSSGTGFTYNEQF
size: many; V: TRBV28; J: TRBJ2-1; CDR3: ASSRGVQYNEQF
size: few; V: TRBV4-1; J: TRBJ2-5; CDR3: ASSQGVSSSQETQY
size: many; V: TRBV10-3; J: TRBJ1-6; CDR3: AISESGRELRSYNSPLH
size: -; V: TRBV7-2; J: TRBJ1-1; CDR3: ASSSQYTQEVF